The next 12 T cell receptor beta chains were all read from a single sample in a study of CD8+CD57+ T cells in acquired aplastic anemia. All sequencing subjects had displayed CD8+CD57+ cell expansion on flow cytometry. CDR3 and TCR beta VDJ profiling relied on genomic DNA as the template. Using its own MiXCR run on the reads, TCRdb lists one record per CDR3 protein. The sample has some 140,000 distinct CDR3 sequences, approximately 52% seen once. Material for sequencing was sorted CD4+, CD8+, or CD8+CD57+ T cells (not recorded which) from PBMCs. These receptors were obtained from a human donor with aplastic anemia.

Here the CDR3 DNA reads TGTGCCATCAGTGAGATGTCTAGCGGGAGTTATGAGCAGTTCTTC. Protein sequence: CAISEMSSGSYEQFF. V usage is TRBV10-3 and J usage is TRBJ2-1, with 10 bases matching TRBD2. The CDR3 consists of 15 residues. Germline CDR1 ENHRY, CDR2 SYGVKD. Trimming removed 2 bases from V and 8 bases from J; junction bases left unmatched: 6.

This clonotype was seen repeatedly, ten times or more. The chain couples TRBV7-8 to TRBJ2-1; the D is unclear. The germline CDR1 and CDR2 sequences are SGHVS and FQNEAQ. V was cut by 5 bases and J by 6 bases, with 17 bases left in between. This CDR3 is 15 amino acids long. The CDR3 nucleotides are TGTGCCAGCAGCCTGGACCTTTCTGTGAGCAATGAGCAGTTCTTC. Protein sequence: CASSLDLSVSNEQFF.

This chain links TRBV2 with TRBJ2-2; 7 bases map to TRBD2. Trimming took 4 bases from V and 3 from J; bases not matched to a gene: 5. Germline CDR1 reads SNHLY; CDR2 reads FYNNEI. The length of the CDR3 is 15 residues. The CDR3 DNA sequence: TGTGCCAGCAGTGCGGAAGCGGGATACACCGGGGAGCTGTTTTTT. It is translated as CASSAEAGYTGELFF.

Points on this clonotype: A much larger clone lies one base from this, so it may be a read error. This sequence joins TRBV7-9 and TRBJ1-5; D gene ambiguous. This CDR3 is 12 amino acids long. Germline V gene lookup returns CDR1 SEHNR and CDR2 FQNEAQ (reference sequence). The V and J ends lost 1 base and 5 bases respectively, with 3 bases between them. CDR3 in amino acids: CASSLDDQPQHF. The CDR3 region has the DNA TGTGCCAGCAGCTTAGATGATCAGCCCCAGCATTTT.

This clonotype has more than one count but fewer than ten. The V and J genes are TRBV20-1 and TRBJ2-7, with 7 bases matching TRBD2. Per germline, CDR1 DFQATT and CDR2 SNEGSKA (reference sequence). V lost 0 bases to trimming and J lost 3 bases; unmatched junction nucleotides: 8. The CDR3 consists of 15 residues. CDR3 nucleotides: TGCAGTGCTAGAGATGAGCAGCGGGATTTCTACGAGCAGTACTTC. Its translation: CSARDEQRDFYEQYF.

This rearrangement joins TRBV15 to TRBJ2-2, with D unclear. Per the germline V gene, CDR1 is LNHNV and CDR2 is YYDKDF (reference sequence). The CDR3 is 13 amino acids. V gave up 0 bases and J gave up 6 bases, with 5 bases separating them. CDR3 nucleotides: TGTGCCACCAGCAGAGATCGACCCGGGGAGCTGTTTTTT. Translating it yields CATSRDRPGELFF.

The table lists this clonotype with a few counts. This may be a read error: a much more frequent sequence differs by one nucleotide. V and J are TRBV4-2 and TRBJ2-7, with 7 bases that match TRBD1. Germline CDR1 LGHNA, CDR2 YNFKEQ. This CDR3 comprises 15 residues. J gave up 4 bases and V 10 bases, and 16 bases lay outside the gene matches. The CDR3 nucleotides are TGTGCCACAGCCCGACAGGGAGTTTTACGTTACGAGCAGTACTTC. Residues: CATARQGVLRYEQYF.

CDR3: CASSHSGNSYEQYF. The CDR3 bases are TGCGCCAGCAGCCACAGCGGGAACTCCTACGAGCAGTACTTC. The V gene is TRBV4-1, the J gene TRBJ2-7, with TRBD2 matching over 7 bases. Germline V lookup: CDR1 MGHRA, CDR2 YSYEKL. The CDR3 loop spans 14 amino acids. The V segment lost 3 bases and the J segment 0 bases; nucleotides outside the gene matches: 2.

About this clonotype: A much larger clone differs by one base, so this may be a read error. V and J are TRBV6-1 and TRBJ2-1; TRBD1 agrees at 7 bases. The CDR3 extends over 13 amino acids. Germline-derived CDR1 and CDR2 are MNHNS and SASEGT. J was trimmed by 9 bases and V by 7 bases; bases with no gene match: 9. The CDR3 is CASTAGGACEQFF. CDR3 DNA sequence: TGTGCCAGCACCGCAGGGGGAGCGTGTGAGCAGTTCTTC.

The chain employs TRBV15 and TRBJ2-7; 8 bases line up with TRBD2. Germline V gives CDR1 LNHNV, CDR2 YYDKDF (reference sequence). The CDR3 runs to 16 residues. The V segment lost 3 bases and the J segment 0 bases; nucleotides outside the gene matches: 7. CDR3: CATSSPYGGGSYEQYF. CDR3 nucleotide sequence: TGTGCCACCAGCAGCCCCTACGGGGGGGGCTCCTACGAGCAGTACTTC.

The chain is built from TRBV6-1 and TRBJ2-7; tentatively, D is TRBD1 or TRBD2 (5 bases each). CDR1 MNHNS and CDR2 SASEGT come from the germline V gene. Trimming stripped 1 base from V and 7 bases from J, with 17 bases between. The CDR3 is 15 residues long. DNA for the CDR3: TGTGCCAGCAGTGAAGGGGACGACCCCTGGAGGGAGCAGTACTTC. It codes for CASSEGDDPWREQYF.

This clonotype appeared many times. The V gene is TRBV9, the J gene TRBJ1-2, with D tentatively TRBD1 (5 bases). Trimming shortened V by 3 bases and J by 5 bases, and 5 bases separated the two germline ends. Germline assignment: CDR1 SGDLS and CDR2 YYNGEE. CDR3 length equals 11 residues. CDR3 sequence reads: CASSAGYGYTF. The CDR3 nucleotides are TGTGCCAGCAGCGCAGGGTATGGCTACACCTTC.